Sequencing of this T cell receptor (beta chain) was carried out in a study of blood T cell repertoires in COVID-19. In the study overall: Some COVID-19 samples were acute and others convalescent; all came from the United States, Italy and Spain. T cells, B-cell-depleted T cells, or PBMCs supplied cDNA or gDNA.

There are 17 residues in the CDR3. Trimming removed 0 bases at V and 0 bases at J, with 13 bases between. The germline gives CDR1 SGHDT, CDR2 YYEEEE. Source study methods: For nucleated cells, counts were estimated from reference gene primer amplification. Only in-frame clones appear in the TCRdb table, and some are missing; sequencing was by immunoSEQ multiplex PCR. Clonal size and the V and J genes are those of that table, whereas D and trimming came from the DNA. Among 300,000 to 400,000 clones, approximately 85% were seen once, and the ten largest hold approximately 7.5%. Sequencing was performed on peripheral blood. The source of this sequence is a human donor in a cohort sampled during active COVID-19. V usage is TRBV5-6 and J usage is TRBJ2-4, with D hard to call. CDR3 in DNA: TGTGCCAGCAGCTTGGACCCTAGGATTACAGCCAAAAACATTCAGTACTTC. Translating gives CASSLDPRITAKNIQYF.